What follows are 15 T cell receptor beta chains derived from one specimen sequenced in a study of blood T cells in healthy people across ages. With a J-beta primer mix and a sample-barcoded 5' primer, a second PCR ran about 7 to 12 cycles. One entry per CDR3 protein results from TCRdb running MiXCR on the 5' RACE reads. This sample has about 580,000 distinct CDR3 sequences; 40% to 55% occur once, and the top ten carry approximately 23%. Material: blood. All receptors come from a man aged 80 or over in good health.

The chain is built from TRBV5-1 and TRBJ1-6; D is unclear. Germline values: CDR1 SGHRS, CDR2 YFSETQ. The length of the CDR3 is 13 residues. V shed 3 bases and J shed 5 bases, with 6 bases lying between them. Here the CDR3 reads CASSSTDNSPLHF. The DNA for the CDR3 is TGCGCCAGCAGCTCCACGGATAATTCACCCCTCCACTTT.

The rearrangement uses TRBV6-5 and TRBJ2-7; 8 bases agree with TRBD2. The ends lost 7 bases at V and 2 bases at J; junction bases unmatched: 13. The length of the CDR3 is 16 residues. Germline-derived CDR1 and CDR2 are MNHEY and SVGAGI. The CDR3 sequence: CASKVVEKGLAYEQYF. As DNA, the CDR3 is TGTGCCAGCAAAGTGGTAGAAAAGGGACTAGCCTACGAGCAGTACTTC.

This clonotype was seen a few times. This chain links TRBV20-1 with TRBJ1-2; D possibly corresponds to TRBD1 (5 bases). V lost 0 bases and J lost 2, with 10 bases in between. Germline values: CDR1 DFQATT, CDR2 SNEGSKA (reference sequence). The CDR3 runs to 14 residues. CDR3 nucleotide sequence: TGCAGTGCTAGAGATCCATCAGGGAACTATGGCTACACCTTC. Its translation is CSARDPSGNYGYTF.

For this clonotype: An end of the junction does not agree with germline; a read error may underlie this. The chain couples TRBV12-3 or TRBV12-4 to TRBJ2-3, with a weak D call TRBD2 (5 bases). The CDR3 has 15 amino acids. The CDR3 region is CASSPRRPPTDTQYF. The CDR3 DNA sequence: TGTGCCAGCAGTCCCCGGAGGCCGCCAACAGATACGCAATATTTT.

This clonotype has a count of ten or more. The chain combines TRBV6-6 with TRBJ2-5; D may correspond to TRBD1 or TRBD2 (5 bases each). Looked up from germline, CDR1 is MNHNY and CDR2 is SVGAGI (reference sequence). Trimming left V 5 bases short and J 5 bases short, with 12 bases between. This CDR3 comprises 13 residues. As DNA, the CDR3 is TGTGCCAGCAGTGACGGGACCGGTGAGACCCAGTACTTC. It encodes CASSDGTGETQYF.

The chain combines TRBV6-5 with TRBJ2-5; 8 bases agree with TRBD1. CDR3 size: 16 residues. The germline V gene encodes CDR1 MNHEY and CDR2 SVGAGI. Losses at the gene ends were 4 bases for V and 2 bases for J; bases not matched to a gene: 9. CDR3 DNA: TGTGCCAGCAGTTTACTCGGGACAGGTCTTCAAGAGACCCAGTACTTC. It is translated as CASSLLGTGLQETQYF.

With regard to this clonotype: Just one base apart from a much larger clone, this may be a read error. DNA for the CDR3: TGTGCCAGCAGGCGAGGACAGGGAGCCACGGATCAGTACTTC. Translation gives CASRRGQGATDQYF. The chain uses TRBV6-5 and TRBJ2-4, with TRBD1 matching 8 bases. In germline, CDR1 is MNHEY, CDR2 SVGAGI. V shed 6 bases, J shed 12 bases, and the junction held 13 bases outside the gene matches. CDR3 length: 14 amino acids.

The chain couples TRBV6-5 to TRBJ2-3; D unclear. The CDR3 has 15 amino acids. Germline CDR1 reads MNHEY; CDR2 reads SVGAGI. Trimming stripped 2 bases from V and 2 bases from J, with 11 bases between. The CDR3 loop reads CASSYRARDTDTQYF. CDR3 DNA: TGTGCCAGCAGTTACCGGGCCCGCGACACAGATACGCAGTATTTT.

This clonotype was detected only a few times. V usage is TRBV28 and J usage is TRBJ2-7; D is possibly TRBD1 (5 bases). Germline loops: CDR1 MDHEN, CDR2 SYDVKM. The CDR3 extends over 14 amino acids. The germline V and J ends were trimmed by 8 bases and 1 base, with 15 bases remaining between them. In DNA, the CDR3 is TGTGCCAGCGGGGAACAGGCTCCTTCCTACGAGCAGTACTTC. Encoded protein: CASGEQAPSYEQYF.

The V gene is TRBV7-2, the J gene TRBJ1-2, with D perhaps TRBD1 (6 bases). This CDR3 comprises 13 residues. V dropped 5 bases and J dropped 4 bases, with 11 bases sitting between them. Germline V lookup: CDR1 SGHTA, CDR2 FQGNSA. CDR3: CASSADSIYGYTF. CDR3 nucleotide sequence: TGTGCCAGCAGCGCGGACAGCATCTATGGCTACACCTTC.

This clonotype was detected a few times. DNA of the CDR3: TGCGCCAGCAGCGACCACAGGGGGCGCGCCTACGAGCAGTACTTC. The encoded protein is CASSDHRGRAYEQYF. The chain carries TRBV5-1 and TRBJ2-7, with TRBD1 identical over 9 bases. The CDR3 has 15 amino acids. Trimming cost V 4 bases and J 2 bases; bases outside gene matches: 7. Germline assignment: CDR1 SGHRS and CDR2 YFSETQ.

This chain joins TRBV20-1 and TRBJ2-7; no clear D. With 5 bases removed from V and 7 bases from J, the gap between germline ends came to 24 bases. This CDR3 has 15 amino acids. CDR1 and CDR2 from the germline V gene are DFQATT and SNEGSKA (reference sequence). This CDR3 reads CSAGSDHAPYNEQYF. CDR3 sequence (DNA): TGCAGTGCTGGGTCGGACCATGCGCCCTACAATGAGCAGTACTTC.

Here the CDR3 DNA reads TGTGCCAGCAGCATCAATCCAGGGGGGGCAGGGGAGACCCAGTACTTC. Residues: CASSINPGGAGETQYF. The chain has TRBV7-2 and TRBJ2-5; D may match TRBD1 or TRBD2 (7 bases each). The CDR3 covers 16 residues. V was clipped by 5 bases and J by 5 bases, with 21 bases between them. CDR1 is SGHTA and CDR2 is FQGNSA in the germline V gene.

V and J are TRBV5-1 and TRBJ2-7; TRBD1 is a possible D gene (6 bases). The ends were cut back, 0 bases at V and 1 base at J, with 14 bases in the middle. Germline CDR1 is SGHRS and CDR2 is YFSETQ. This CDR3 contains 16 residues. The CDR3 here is CASSLAGARGSYEQYF. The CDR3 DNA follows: TGCGCCAGCAGCTTGGCCGGTGCCAGGGGATCCTACGAGCAGTACTTC.

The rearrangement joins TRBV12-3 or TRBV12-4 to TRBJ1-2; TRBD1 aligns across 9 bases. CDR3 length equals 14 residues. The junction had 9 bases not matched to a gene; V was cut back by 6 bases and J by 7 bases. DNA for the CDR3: TGTGCCAGCAGGCCGGGACAGGGTTTCGGTGGCTACACCTTC. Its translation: CASRPGQGFGGYTF.